This T cell receptor beta chain was profiled in a study of shared clonotypes between healthy human individuals. Replicate PCRs from sorted subsets contained roughly 190 ng DNA, which is around 30,000 T cell genomes. Method: immunoSEQ multiplex PCR; TCRdb's copy keeps in-frame clones and lacks some. The sample yields some 2 million clones, 85% to 95% seen once. Per the germline V gene, CDR1 is MNHEY and CDR2 is SVGAGI. With 0 bases removed from V and 4 bases from J, the gap between germline ends came to 9 bases. The CDR3 extends over 14 amino acids. Concerning this clone itself: Other nucleotide sequences from this sample produce the same CDR3.

The TCR comes from a man in his late teens or twenties in good health. The sample comprised naive CD4+ T cells sorted from blood. Subset given: CD45RA+ positively selected. The V call is TRBV6-5, the J call TRBJ1-1; possibly TRBD1 for D (5 bases). The CDR3 DNA reads as TGTGCCAGCAGTTACTCGTCCGGGGGCACTGAAGCTTTCTTT. This translates into CASSYSSGGTEAFF.